Sequencing of this T cell receptor (beta chain) was carried out in a study of blood T cell repertoires in COVID-19. As for the study in general: Donors in the United States, Italy and Spain gave samples during acute or convalescent COVID-19. The analysed material was cDNA or gDNA that came from T cells, B-cell-depleted T cells, or PBMCs.

In the authors' methods: Cell counts per sample came from amplifying reference gene primers. Generated by immunoSEQ multiplex PCR, the TCRdb table keeps only in-frame clones and is missing some. The DNA was the basis for D and trimming; V, J and clone size are from that table. The repertoire has more than 150,000 clones, roughly 80% of them found once; the top ten carry under 5.5%. V was clipped by 0 bases and J by 8 bases, with 10 bases between them. Germline V CDR1 and CDR2: LGHNA, YNFKEQ. The CDR3 is 13 residues long. The clonotype originates from a woman in her 30s with acute or convalescent COVID-19. Sequenced input: peripheral blood. The rearrangement joins TRBV4-2 to TRBJ1-2; D unclear. The CDR3 nucleotides are TGTGCCAGCAGCCAAGATGCGGGAAGGGGCTACACCTTC. Translating gives CASSQDAGRGYTF.